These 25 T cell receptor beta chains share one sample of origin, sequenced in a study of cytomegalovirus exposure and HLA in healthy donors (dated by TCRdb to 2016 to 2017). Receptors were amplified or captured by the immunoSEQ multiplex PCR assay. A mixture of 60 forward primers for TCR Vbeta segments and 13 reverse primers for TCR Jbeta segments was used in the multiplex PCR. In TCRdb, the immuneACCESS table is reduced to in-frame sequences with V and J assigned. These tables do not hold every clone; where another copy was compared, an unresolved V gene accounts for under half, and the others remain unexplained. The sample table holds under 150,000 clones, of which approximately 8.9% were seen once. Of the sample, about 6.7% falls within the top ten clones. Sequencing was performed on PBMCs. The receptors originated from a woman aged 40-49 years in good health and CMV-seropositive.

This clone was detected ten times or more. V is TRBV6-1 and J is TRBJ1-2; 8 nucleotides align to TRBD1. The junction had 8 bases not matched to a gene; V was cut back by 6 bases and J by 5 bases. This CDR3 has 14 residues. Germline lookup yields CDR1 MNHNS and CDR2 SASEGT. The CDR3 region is CASRSGQETYGYTF. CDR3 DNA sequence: TGTGCCAGCAGGTCGGGACAGGAAACTTATGGCTACACCTTC.

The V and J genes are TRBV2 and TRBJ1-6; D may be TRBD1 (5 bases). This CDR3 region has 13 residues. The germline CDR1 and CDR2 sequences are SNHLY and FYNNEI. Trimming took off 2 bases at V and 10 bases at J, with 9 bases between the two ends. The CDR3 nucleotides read TGTGCCAGCAGTGAACAGGGCGGATCACCCCTCCACTTT. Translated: CASSEQGGSPLHF.

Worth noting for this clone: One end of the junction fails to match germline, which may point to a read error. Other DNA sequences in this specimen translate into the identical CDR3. This chain's CDR3 is CASSWDRDWDNSPLHF. The CDR3 nucleotides read TGTGCCAGCAGTTGGGACCGGGACTGGGATAATTCACCCCTACACTTT. The rearrangement links TRBV5-6 to TRBJ1-6, with D possibly TRBD1 on 5 matching bases. Germline loops: CDR1 SGHDT, CDR2 YYEEEE. The CDR3 totals 16 residues.

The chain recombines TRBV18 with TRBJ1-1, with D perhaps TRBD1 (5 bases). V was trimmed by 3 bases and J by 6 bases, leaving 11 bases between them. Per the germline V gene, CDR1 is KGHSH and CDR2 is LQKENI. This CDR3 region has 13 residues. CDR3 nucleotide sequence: TGTGCCAGCTCACCCGGGGCGGGGCCTGAAGCTTTCTTT. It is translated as CASSPGAGPEAFF. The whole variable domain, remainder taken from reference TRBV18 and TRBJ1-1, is NAGVMQNPRHLVRRRGQEARLRCSPMKGHSHVYWYRQLPEEGLKFMVYLQKENIIDESGMPKERFSAEFPKEGPSILRIQQVVRGDSAAYFCASSPGAGPEAFFGQGTRLTVV.

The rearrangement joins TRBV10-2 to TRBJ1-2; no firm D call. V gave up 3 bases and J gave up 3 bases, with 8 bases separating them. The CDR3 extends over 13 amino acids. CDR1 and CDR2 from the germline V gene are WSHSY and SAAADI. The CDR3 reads CASSELGDYGYTF. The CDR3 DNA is TGCGCCAGCAGTGAACTCGGGGACTATGGCTACACCTTC.

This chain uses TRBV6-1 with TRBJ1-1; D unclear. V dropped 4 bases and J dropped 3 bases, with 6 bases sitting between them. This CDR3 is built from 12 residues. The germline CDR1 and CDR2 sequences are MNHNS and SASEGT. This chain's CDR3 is CASSGHYTEAFF. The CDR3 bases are TGTGCCAGCAGTGGACATTACACTGAAGCTTTCTTT.

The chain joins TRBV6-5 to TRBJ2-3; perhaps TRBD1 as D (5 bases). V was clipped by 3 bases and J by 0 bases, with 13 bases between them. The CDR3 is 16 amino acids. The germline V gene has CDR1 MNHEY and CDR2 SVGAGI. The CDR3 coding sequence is TGTGCCAGCAGTTATCGACAGTTCTCTAGCACAGATACGCAGTATTTT. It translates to CASSYRQFSSTDTQYF.

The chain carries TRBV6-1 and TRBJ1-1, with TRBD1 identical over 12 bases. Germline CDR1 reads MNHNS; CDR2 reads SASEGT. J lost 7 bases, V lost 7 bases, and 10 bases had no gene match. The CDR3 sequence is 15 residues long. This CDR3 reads CASIWGQGAQVEAFF. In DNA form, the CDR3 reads TGTGCCAGCATTTGGGGACAGGGGGCCCAGGTTGAAGCTTTCTTT.

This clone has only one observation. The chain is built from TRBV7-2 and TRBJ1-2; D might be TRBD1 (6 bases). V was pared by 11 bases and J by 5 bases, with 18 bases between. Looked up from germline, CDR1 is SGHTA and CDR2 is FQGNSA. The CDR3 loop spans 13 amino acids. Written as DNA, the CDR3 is TGTGCCTTAGACAGGACAGATCAGTATGGCTACACCTTC. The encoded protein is CALDRTDQYGYTF.

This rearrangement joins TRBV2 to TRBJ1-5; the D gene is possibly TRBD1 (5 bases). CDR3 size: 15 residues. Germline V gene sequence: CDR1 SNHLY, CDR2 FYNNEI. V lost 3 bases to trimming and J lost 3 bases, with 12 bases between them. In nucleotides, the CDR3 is TGTGCCAGCAGTGACTTCGACAGAATCAATCAGCCCCAGCATTTT. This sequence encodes CASSDFDRINQPQHF.

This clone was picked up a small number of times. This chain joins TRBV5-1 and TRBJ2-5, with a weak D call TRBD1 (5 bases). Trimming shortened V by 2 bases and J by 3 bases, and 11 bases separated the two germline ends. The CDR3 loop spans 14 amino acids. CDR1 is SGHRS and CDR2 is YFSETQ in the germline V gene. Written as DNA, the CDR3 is TGCGCCAGCAGCTTAAATCCAGGGAAAGAGACCCAGTACTTC. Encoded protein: CASSLNPGKETQYF.

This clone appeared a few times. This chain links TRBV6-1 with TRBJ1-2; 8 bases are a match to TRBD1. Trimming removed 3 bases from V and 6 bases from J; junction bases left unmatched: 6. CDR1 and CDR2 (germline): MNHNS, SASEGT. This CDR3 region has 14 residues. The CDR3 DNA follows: TGTGCCAGCAGTGACCAACAGGGGGAAGATGGCTACACCTTC. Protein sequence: CASSDQQGEDGYTF.

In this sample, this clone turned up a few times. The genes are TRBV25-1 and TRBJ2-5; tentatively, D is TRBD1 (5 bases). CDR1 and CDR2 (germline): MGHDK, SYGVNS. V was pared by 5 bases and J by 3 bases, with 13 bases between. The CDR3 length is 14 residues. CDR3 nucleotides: TGTGCCAGCAGTACTCGGACATTCGAAGAGACCCAGTACTTC. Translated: CASSTRTFEETQYF. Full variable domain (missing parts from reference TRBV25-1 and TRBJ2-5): EADIYQTPRYLVIGTGKKITLECSQTMGHDKMYWYQQDPGMELHLIHYSYGVNSTEKGDLSSESTVSRIRTEHFPLTLESARPSHTSQYLCASSTRTFEETQYFGPGTRLLVL.

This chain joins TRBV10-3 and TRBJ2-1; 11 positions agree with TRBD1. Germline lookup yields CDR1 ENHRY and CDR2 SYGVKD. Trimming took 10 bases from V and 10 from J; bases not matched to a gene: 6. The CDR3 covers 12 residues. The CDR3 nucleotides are TGTGCCACAGGACAGGGGGCAAAGGAGCAGTTCTTC. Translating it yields CATGQGAKEQFF.

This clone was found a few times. The CDR3 region has the DNA TGTGCCAGCATGAGACAGGGGAGTACTGAAGCTTTCTTT. It specifies CASMRQGSTEAFF. V is TRBV5-6 and J is TRBJ1-1; the match to TRBD1 covers 8 bases. Germline CDR1 is SGHDT and CDR2 is YYEEEE. V lost 6 bases and J lost 5; bases outside the gene matches: 6. The CDR3 sequence is 13 residues long.

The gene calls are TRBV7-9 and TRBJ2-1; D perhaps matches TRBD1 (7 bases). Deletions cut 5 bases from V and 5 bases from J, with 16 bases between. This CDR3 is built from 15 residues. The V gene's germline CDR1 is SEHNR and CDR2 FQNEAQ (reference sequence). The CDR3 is CASSLRGTANNEQFF. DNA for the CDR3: TGTGCCAGCAGCCTACGGGGGACAGCCAACAATGAGCAGTTCTTC.

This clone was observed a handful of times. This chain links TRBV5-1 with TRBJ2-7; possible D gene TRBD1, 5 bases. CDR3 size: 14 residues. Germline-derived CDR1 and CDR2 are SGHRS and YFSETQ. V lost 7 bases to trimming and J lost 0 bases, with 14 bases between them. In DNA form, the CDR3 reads TGCGCCAGCTCCGACAGCACTAACTCCTACGAGCAGTACTTC. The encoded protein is CASSDSTNSYEQYF.

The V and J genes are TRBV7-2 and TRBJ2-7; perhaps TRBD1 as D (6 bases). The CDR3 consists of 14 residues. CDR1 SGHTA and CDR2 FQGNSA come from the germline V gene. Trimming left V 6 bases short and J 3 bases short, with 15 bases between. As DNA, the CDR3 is TGTGCCAGCAGTTTAAGACAGGCTTTCTACGAGCAGTACTTC. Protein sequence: CASSLRQAFYEQYF. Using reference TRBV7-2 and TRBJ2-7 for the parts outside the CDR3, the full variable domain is GAGVSQSPSNKVTEKGKDVELRCDPISGHTALYWYRQSLGQGLEFLIYFQGNSAPDKSGLPSDRFSAERTGGSVSTLTIQRTQQEDSAVYLCASSLRQAFYEQYFGPGTRLTVT.

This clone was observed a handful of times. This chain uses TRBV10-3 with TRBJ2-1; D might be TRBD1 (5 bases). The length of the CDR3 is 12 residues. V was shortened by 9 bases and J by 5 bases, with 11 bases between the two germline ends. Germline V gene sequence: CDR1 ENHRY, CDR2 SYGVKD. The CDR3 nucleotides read TGTGCCATAGGGGCTGGCGACAATGAGCAGTTCTTC. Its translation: CAIGAGDNEQFF.

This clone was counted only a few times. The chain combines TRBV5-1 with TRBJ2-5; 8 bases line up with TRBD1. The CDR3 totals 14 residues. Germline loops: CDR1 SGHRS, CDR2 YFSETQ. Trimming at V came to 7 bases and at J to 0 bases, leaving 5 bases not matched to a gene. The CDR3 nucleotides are TGCGCCAGCTCACAGGGGGAGAACCAAGAGACCCAGTACTTC. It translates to CASSQGENQETQYF.

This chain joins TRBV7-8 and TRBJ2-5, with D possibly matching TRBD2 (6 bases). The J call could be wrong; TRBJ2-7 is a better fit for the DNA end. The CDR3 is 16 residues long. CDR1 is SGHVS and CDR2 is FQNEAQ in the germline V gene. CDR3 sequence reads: CASSLVAAGSSYEQYF. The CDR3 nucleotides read TGTGCCAGCAGCTTAGTTGCCGCGGGGAGCTCCTACGAGCAGTACTTC.

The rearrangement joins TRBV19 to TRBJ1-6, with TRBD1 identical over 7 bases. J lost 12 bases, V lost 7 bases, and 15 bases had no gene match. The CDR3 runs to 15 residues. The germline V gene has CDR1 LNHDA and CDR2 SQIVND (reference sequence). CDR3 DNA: TGTGCCAGTACGATCGGAGGGGGCCTATTGGGACCCCTCCACTTT. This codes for CASTIGGGLLGPLHF.

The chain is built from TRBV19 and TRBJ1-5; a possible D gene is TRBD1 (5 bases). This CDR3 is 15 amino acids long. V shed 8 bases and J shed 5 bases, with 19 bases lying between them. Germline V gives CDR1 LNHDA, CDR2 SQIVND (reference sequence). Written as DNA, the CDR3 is TGTGCCAGTTCATATTCAGGCAGGGTGGATCAGCCCCAGCATTTT. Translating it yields CASSYSGRVDQPQHF.

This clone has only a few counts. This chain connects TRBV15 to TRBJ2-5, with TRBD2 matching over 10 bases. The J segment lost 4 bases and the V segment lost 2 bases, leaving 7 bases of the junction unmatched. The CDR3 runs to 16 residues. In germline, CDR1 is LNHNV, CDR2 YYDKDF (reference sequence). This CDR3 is CATSRSRTSGGETQYF. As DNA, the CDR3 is TGTGCCACCAGCAGATCCCGGACTAGCGGCGGAGAGACCCAGTACTTC.

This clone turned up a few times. The CDR3 loop reads CASDQGANPVHGYTF. CDR3 nucleotides: TGTGCCAGTGACCAGGGGGCGAATCCGGTGCATGGCTACACCTTC. The chain uses TRBV6-6 and TRBJ1-2; 8 bases fit TRBD1. CDR1 and CDR2 from the germline V gene are MNHNY and SVGAGI (reference sequence). This CDR3 spans 15 amino acids. V lost 9 bases to trimming and J lost 6 bases; unmatched junction nucleotides: 15.